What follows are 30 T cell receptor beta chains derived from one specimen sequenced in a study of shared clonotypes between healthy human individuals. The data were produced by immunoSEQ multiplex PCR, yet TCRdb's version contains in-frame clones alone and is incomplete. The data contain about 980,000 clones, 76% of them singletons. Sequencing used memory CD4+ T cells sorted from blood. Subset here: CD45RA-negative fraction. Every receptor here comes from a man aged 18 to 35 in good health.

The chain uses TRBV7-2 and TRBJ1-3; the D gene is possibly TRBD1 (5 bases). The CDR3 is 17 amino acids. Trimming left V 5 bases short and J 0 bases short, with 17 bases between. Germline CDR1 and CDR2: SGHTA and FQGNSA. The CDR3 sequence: CASSPRNGGYSGNTIYF. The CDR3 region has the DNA TGTGCCAGCAGCCCAAGAAATGGGGGATACTCTGGAAACACCATATATTTT.

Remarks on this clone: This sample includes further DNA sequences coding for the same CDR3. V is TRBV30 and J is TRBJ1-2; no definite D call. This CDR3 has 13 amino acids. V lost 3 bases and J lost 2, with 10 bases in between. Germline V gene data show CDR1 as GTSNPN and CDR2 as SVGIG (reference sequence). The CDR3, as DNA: TGTGCCTGGAGCCGCGACGAAAACTATGGCTACACCTTC. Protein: CAWSRDENYGYTF.

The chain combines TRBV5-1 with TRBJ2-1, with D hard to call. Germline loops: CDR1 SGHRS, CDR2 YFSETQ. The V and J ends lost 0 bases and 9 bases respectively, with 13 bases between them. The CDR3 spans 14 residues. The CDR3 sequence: CASSLESTIGEQFF. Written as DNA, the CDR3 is TGCGCCAGCAGCTTGGAGTCTACTATCGGTGAGCAGTTCTTC. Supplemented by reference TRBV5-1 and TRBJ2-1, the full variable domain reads KAGVTQTPRYLIKTRGQQVTLSCSPISGHRSVSWYQQTPGQGLQFLFEYFSETQRNKGNFPGRFSGRQFSNSRSEMNVSTLELGDSALYLCASSLESTIGEQFFGPGTRLTVL.

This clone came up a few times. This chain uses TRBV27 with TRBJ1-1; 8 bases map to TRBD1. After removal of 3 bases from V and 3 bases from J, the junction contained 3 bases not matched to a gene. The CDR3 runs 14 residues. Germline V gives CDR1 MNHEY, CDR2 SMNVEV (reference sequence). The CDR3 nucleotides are TGTGCCAGCAGTTTGCAGGGGGCGGACACTGAAGCTTTCTTT. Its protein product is CASSLQGADTEAFF.

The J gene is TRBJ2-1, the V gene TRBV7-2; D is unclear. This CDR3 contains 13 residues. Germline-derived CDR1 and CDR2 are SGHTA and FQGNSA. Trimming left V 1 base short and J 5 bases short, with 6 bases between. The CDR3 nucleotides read TGTGCCAGCAGCTTAGGGCCGGACAATGAGCAGTTCTTC. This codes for CASSLGPDNEQFF.

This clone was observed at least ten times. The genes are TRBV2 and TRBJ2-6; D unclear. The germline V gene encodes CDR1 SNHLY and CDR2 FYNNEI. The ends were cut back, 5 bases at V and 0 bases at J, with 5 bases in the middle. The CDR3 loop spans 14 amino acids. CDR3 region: CASSPFSGANVLTF. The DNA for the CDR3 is TGTGCCAGCAGTCCTTTCTCTGGGGCCAACGTCCTGACTTTC.

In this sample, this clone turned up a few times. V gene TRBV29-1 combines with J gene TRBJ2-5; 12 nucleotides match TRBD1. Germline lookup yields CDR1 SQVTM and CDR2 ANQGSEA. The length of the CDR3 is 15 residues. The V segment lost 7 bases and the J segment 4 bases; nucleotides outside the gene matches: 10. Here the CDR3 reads CSAEPGTGGAETQYF. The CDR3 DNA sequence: TGCAGCGCCGAACCCGGGACAGGGGGCGCAGAGACCCAGTACTTC.

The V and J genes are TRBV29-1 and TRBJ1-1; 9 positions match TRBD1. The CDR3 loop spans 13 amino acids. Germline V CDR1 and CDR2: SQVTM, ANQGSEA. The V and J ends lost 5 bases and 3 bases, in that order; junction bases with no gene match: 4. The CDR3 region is CSVRQGVDTEAFF. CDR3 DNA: TGCAGCGTTCGACAGGGGGTAGACACTGAAGCTTTCTTT.

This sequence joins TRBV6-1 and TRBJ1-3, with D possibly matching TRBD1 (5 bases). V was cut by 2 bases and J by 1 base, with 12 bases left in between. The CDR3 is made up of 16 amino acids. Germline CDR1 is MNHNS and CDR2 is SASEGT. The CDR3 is CASSEYRLRSGNTIYF. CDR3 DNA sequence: TGTGCCAGCAGTGAATACAGGTTGAGGTCTGGAAACACCATATATTTT.

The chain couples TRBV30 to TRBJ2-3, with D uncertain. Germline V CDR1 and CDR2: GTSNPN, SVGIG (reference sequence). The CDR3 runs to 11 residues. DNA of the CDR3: TGTATCGGATCTAGCACAGATACGCAGTATTTT. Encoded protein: CIGSSTDTQYF. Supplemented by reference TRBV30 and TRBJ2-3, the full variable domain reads SQTIHQWPATLVQPVGSPLSLECTVEGTSNPNLYWYRQAAGRGLQLLFYSVGIGQISSEVPQNLSASRPQDRQFILSSKKLLLSDSGFYLCIGSSTDTQYFGPGTRLTVL.

Here the CDR3 reads CASSRAGQGLTNEKLFF. CDR3 in DNA: TGCGCCAGCAGCCGGGCGGGACAGGGTTTGACTAATGAAAAACTGTTTTTT. The genes are TRBV5-1 and TRBJ1-4, with TRBD1 matching 9 bases. The V segment lost 4 bases and the J segment 2 bases; nucleotides outside the gene matches: 9. Germline V gives CDR1 SGHRS, CDR2 YFSETQ. CDR3 length: 17 residues.

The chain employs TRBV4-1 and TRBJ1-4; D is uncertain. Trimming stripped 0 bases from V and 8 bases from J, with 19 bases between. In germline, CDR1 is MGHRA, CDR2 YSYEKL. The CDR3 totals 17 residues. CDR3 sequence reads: CASSQDFSGSAKEKLFF. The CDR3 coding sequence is TGCGCCAGCAGCCAAGACTTTTCGGGGTCGGCCAAGGAAAAACTGTTTTTT.

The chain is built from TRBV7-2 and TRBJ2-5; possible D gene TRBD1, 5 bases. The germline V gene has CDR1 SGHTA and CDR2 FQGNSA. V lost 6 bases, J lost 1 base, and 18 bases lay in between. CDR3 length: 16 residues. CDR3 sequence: CASSPTSGIGQETQYF. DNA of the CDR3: TGTGCCAGCAGTCCTACCTCAGGGATCGGCCAAGAGACCCAGTACTTC.

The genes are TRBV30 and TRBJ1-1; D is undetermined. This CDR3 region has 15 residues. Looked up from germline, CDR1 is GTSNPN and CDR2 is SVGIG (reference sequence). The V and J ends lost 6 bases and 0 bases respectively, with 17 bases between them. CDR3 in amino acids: CACDKEITLNTEAFF. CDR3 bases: TGTGCCTGCGACAAGGAGATAACCTTGAACACTGAAGCTTTCTTT.

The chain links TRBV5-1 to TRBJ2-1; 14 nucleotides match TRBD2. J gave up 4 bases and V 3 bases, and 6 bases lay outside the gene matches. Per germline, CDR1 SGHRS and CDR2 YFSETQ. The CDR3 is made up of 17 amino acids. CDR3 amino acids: CASSSGLAGGHYNEQFF. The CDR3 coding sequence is TGCGCCAGCAGCTCCGGACTAGCGGGGGGCCATTACAATGAGCAGTTCTTC.

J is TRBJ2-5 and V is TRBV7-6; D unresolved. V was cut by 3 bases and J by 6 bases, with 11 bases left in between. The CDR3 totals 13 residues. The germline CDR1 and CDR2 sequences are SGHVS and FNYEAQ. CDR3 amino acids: CASSFPPGKTQYF. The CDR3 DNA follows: TGTGCCAGCAGCTTCCCCCCAGGAAAGACCCAGTACTTC.

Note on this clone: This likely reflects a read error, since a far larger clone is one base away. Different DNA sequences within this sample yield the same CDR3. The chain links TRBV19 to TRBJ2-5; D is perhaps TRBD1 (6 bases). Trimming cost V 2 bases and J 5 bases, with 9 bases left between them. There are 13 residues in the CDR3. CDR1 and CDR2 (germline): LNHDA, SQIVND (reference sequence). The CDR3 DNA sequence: TGTGCCAGTAGTATAAACAGGGCCGAGACCCAGTACTTC. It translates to CASSINRAETQYF.

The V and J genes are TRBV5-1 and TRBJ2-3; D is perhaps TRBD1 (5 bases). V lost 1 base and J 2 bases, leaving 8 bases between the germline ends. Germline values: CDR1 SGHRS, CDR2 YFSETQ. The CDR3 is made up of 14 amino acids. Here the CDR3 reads CASSLQGYTDTQYF. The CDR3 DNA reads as TGCGCCAGCAGCTTGCAGGGCTACACAGATACGCAGTATTTT.

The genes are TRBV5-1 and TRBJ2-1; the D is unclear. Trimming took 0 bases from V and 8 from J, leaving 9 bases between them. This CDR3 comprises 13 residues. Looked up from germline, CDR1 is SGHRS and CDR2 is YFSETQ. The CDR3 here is CASSLEGFDEQFF. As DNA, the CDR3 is TGCGCCAGCAGCTTGGAAGGGTTCGATGAGCAGTTCTTC. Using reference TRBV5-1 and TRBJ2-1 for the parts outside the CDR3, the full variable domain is KAGVTQTPRYLIKTRGQQVTLSCSPISGHRSVSWYQQTPGQGLQFLFEYFSETQRNKGNFPGRFSGRQFSNSRSEMNVSTLELGDSALYLCASSLEGFDEQFFGPGTRLTVL.

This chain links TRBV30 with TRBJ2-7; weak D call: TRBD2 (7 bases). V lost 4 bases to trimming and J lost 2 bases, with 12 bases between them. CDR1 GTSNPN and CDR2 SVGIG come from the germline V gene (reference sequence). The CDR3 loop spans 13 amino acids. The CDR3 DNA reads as TGTGCCTGGAACGCGGGGGCGACCTACGAGCAGTACTTC. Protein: CAWNAGATYEQYF.

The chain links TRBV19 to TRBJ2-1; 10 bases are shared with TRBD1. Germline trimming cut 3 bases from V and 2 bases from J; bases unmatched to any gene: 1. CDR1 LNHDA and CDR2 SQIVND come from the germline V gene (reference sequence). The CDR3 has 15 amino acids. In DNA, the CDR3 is TGTGCCAGTAGTATGACAGGGGGCGCCTACAATGAGCAGTTCTTC. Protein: CASSMTGGAYNEQFF.

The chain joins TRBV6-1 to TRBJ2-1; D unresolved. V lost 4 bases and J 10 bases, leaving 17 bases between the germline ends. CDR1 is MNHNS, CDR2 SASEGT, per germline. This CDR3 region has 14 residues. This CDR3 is CASSGGSSSYEQFF. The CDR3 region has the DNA TGTGCCAGCAGTGGGGGTAGTAGCTCCTACGAGCAGTTCTTC.

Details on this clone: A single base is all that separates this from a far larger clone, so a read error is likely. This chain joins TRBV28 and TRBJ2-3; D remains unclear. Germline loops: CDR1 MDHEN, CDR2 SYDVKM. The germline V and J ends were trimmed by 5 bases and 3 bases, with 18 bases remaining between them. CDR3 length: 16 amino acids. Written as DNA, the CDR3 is TGTGCCAGCAGTCCCGCGCTAGGCACTGGAACAGATACGCAGTATTTT. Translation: CASSPALGTGTDTQYF. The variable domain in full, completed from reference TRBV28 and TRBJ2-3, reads DVKVTQSSRYLVKRTGEKVFLECVQDMDHENMFWYRQDPGLGLRLIYFSYDVKMKEKGDIPEGYSVSREKKERFSLILESASTNQTSMYLCASSPALGTGTDTQYFGPGTRLTVL.

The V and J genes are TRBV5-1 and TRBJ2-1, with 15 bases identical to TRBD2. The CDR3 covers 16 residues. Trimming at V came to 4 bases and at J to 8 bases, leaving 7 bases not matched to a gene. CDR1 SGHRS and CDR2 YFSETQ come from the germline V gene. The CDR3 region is CASSPWTSGRGDEQFF. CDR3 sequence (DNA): TGCGCCAGCAGCCCCTGGACTAGCGGGAGGGGCGATGAGCAGTTCTTC.

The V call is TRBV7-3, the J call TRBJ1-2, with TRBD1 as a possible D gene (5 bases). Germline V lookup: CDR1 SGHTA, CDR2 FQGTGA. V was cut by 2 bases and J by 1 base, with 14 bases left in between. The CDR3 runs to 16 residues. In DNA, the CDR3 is TGTGCCAGCAGCTTACGGGCGGCAGGGAGTAACTATGGCTACACCTTC. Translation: CASSLRAAGSNYGYTF.

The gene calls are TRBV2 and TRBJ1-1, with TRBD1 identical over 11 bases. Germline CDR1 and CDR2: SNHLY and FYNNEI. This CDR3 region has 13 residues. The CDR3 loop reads CAGKGQGVGEAFF. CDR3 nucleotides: TGTGCGGGGAAGGGACAGGGGGTCGGTGAAGCTTTCTTT.

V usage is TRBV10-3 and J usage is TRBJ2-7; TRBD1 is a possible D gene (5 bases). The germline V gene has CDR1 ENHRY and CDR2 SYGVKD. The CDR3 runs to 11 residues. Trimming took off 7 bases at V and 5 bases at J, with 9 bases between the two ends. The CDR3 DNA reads TGTGCCATCACCCAGGGCCACGAGCAGTACTTC. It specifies CAITQGHEQYF.

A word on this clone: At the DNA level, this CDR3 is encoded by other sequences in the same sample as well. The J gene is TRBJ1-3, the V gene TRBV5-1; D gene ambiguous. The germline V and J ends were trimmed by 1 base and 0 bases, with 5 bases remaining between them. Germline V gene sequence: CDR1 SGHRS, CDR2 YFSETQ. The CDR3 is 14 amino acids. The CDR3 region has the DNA TGCGCCAGCAGCTTGTCGGGCTCTGGAAACACCATATATTTT. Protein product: CASSLSGSGNTIYF.

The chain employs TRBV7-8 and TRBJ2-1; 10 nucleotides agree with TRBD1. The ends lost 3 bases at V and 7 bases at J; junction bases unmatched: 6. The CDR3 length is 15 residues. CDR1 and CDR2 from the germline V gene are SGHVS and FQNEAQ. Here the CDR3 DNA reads TGTGCCAGCAGCTTCCCCGGGACAGGGGAAAATGAGCAGTTCTTC. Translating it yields CASSFPGTGENEQFF.

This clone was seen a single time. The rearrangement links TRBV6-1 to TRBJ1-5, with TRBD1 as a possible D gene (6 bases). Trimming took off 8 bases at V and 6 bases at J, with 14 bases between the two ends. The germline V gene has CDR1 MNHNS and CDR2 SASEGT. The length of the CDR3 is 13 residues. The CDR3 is CASYQGQGQPQHF. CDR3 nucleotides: TGTGCCAGCTACCAGGGGCAGGGTCAGCCCCAGCATTTT.